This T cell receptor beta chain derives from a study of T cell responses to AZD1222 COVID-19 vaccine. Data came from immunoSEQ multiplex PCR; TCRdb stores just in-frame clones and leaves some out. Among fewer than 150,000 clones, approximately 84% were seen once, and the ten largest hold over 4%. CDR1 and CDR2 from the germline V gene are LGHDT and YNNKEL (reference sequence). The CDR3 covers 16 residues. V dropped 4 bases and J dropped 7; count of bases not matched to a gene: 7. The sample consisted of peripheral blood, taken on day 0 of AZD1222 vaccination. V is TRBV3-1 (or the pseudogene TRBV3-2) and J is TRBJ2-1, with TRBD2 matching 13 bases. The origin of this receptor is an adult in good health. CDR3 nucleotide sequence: TGTGCCAGCAGCCTAGGACTAGCGGGGGCCATTAATGAGCAGTTCTTC. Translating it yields CASSLGLAGAINEQFF.